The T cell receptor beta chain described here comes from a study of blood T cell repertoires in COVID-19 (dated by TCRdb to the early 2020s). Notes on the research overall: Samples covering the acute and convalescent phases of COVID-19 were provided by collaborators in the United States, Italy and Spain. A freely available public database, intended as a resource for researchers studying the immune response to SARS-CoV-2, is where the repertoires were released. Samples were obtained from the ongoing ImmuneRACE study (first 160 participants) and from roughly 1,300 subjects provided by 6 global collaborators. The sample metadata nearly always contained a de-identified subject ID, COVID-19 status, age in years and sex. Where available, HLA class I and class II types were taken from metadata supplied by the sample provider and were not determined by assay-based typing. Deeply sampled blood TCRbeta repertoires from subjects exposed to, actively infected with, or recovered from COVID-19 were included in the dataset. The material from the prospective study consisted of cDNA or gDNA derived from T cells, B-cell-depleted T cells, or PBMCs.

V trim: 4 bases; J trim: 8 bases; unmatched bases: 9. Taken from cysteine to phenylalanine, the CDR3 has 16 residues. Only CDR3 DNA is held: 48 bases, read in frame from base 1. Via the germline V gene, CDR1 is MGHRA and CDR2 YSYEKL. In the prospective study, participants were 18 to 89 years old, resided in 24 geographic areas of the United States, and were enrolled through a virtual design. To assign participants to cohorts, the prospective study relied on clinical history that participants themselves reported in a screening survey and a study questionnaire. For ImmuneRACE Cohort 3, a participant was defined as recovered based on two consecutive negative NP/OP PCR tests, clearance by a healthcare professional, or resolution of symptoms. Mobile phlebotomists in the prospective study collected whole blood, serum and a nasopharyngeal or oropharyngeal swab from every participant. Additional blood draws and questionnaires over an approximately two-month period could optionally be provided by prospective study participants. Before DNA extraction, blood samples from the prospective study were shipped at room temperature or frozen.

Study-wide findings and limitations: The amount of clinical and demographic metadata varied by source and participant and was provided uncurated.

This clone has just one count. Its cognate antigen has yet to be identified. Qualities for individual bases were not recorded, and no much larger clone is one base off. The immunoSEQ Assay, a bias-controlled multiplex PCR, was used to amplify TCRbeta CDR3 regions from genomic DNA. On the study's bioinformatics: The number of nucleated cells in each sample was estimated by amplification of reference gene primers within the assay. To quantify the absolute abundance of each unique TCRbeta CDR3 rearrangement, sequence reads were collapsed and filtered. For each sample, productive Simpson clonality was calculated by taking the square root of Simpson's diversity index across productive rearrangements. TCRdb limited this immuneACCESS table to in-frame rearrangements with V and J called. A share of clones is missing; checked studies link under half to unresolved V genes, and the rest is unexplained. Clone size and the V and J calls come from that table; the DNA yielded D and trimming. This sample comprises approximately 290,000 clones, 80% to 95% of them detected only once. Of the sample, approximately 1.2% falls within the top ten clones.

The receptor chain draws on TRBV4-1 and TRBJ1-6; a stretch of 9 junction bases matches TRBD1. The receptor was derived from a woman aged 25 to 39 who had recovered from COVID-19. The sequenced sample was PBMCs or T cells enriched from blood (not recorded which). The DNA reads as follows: TGCGCCAGCAGCCGCCAACAGGGGGCAGAGTATTCACCCCTCCACTTT. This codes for CASSRQQGAEYSPLHF.